This T cell receptor beta chain was documented in a study of Graves' ophthalmopathy and Graves' hyperthyroidism (dated by TCRdb to between 2017 and 2018). At the level of the whole study: Peripheral blood samples were taken at the time of initial diagnosis, before any treatment was given. The study used signatures of the TCR beta repertoire to tell Graves' ophthalmopathy apart from Graves' hyperthyroidism and to predict which patients would progress to ophthalmopathy. In total, over 130 blood samples were TCR-sequenced: 43 ophthalmopathy, some 72 hyperthyroidism and approximately 17 hyperthyroidism-to-ophthalmopathy patients. A discovery set of 90 to 100 patients (43 ophthalmopathy, some 58 stable hyperthyroidism) was enrolled to explore V-J signatures distinguishing ophthalmopathy from hyperthyroidism. For independent validation, a separate cohort was made up of 18 to 20 hyperthyroidism patients plus 17 patients who later progressed from hyperthyroidism to ophthalmopathy. In over 5 hyperthyroidism patients, the T-cell repertoire of thyroid tissue was compared with the T-cell repertoire of blood. Following sampling, methimazole starting at 30 mg daily was administered to hyperthyroidism patients, and high-dose intravenous methylprednisolone was administered to ophthalmopathy patients. Points the paper makes about the study in general: No statistical method was used to predetermine the sample size, and group allocation was not hidden from the investigators. In validation, the model predicted ophthalmopathy progression with over 60% sensitivity and about 77% specificity; some 13 predicted patients were CT-confirmed with GO in a median of about 7.1 months. In cross-validation, the 13-signature model distinguished ophthalmopathy from stable hyperthyroidism with more than 85% sensitivity and around 84% specificity, while in the test set the corresponding values were about 80% and 75%. Most of the expanded thyroid clonotypes with a frequency above 0.001 were also detected in blood, and it was suggested that the thyroid immune response may be reflected by blood repertoires.

TCR beta CDR3 regions were amplified from RNA transcripts for repertoire sequencing. The first round of RT-PCR was done with HTBI primers and the Qiagen OneStep RT-PCR kit, and was followed by a second round of multiplex PCR, then size selection and purification. Libraries were sequenced on an Illumina HiSeq2000 using paired-end 100 bp reads. In the authors' own workflow: Reads were processed with SOAPnuke, discarding reads with adapters, uncalled bases, mean Phred below 15, or no exact constant-primer or identifier match. High-quality paired reads were merged with COPE v1.2.5. Clonotypes were defined as unique nucleotide sequences and were aligned to IMGT TRB V, D and J references using MiTCR v1.1. The analysis was limited to V-J combinations with a frequency above 0.0001, which together covered more than 98% of repertoires. A TCR clonal expansion and chaos score per V-J combination was defined as the ratio of F50 clonal expansion to chaos observed in the TCRdist matrix. Features were reduced by Welch's t-statistics and random forest to approximately 13 V-J combinations, which fed a naive Bayes classifier. Thyroid-blood repertoire similarity was quantified with the Morisita-Horn index. The raw public data were reprocessed by TCRdb itself: fastp quality trimming at Q25, MiXCR clonotype calling, in-frame beta chains only. Identical CDR3 protein sequences are pooled into one entry, listed with their most common genes and DNA. The V and J calls and clone size come from TCRdb's table, not from the authors' own analysis. For this sample there are some 350,000 distinct CDR3 sequences; roughly 17% appear just once. The top ten constitute approximately 2.4% of the sample.

This clonotype has at least ten counts. Its cognate antigen has yet to be identified. Base-call qualities are not available, and no considerably larger clone is one nucleotide away. A patient counted as having stable hyperthyroidism if there was no progression to ophthalmopathy within 18 months of follow-up. The hyperthyroidism patients were 18 to 65 years old and newly diagnosed, with a disease duration of less than 2 months. Patients were excluded if they had other autoimmune diseases, uncontrolled infections, pregnancy or lactation. Diagnosis was based on clinical symptoms, serum thyroxine, TRAb, thyroid ultrasound and orbital computed tomography. Ficoll-Paque density gradient centrifugation was used to isolate PBMCs from approximately 10 ml of fresh peripheral blood. Trizol reagent was used to extract the total RNA, and its quality was then checked on an Agilent 2100 Bioanalyzer. According to the germline V gene (reference sequence), CDR1 reads GTSNPN and CDR2 reads SVGIG. Inclusive of the bounding cysteine and phenylalanine, the CDR3 is 14 residues long. Only the CDR3 DNA is retained, 42 bases long and in frame from the first base. The V and J ends are trimmed by 0 bases and 4 bases, leaving 12 bases between them.

Sequenced input: peripheral blood. This receptor was obtained from an adult woman with stable Graves' hyperthyroidism. The chain was built from TRBV30 and TRBJ2-5; the D segment could be TRBD2, given 6 matching bases. The encoded CDR3 is CAWSVRGGRETQYF. In nucleotides, the sequence is TGTGCCTGGAGTGTACGTGGGGGGAGAGAGACCCAGTACTTC.